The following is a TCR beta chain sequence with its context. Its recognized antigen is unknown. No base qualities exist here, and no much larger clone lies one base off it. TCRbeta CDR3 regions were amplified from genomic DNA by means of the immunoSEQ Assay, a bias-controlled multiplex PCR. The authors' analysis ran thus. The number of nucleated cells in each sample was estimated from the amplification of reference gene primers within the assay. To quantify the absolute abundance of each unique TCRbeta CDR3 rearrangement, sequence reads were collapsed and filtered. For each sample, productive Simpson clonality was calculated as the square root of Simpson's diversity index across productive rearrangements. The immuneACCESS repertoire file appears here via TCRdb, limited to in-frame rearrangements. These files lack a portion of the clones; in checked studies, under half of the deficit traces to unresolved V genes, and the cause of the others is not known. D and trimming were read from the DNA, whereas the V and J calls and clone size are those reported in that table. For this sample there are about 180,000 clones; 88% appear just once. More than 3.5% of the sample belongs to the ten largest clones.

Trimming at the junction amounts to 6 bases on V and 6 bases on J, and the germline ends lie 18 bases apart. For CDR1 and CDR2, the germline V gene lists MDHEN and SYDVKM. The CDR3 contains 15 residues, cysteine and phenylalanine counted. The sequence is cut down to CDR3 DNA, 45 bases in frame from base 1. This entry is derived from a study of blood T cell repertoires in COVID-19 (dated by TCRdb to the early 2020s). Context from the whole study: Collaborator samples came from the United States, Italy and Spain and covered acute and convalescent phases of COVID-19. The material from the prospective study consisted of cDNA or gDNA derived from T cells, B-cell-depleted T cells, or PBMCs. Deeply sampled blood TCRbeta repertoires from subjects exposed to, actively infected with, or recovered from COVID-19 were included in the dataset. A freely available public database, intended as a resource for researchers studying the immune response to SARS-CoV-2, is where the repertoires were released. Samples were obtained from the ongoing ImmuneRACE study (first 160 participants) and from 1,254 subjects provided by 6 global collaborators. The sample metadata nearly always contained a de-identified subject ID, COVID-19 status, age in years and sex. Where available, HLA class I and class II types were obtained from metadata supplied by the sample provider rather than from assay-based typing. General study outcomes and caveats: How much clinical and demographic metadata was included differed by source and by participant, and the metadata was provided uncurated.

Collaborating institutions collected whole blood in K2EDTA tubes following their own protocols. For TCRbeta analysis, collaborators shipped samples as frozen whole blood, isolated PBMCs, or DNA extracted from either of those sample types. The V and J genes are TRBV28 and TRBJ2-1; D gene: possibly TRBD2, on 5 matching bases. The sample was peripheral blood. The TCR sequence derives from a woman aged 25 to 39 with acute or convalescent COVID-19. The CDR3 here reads CASSKRRKSGNEQFF. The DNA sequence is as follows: TGTGCCAGCAGCAAGCGGAGGAAAAGCGGCAATGAGCAGTTCTTC.